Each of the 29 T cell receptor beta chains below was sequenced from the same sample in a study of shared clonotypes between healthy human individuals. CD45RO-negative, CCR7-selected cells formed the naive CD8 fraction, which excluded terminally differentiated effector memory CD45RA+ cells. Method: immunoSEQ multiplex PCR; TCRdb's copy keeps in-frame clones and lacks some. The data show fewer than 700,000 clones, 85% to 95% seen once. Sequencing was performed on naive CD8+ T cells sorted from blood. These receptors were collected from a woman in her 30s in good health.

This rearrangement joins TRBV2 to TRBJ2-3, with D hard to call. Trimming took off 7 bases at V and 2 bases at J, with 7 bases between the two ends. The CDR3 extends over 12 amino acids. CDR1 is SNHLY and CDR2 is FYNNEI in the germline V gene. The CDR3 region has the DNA TGTGCCAGCAATCCGATCACAGATACGCAGTATTTT. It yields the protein CASNPITDTQYF.

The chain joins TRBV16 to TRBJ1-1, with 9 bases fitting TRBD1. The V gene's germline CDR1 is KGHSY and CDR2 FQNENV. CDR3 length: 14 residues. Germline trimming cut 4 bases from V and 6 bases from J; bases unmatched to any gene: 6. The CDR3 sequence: CASSPGQGIPEAFF. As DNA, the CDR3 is TGTGCCAGCAGCCCGGGACAGGGCATCCCTGAAGCTTTCTTT.

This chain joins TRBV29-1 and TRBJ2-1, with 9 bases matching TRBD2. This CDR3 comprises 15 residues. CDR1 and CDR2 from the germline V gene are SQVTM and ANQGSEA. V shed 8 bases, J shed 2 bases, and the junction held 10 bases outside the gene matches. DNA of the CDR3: TGCAGCCATGGGGTCCTAGCGGGACCCTACAATGAGCAGTTCTTC. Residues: CSHGVLAGPYNEQFF.

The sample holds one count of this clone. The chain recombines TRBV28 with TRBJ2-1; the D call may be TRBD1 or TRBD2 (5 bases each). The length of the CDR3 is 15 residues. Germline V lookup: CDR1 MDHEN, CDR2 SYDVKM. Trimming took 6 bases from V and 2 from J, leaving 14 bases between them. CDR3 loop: CASSPVPGPYNEQFF. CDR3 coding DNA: TGTGCCAGCAGCCCCGTCCCGGGACCCTACAATGAGCAGTTCTTC.

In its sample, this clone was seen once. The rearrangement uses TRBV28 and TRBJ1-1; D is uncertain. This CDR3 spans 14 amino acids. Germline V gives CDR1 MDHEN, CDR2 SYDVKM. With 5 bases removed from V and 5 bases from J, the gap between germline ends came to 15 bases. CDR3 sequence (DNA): TGTGCCAGCAGTCAACGGGATTCGAGTACTGAAGCTTTCTTT. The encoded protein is CASSQRDSSTEAFF.

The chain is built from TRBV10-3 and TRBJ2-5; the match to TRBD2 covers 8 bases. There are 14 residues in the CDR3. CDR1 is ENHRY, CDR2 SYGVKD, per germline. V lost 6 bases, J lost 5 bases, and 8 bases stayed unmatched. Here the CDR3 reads CAISTSGRGETQYF. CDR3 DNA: TGTGCCATCAGCACGAGCGGGAGAGGGGAGACCCAGTACTTC.

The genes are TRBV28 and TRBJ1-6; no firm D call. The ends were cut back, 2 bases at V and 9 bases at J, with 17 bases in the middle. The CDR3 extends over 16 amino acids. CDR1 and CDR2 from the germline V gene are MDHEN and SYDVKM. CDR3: CASSLTDPQIPSPLHF. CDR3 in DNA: TGTGCCAGCAGTTTAACCGACCCTCAAATCCCTTCACCCCTCCACTTT.

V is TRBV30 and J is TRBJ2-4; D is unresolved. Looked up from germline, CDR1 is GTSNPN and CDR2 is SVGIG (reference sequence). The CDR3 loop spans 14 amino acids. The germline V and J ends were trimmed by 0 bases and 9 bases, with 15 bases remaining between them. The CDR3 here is CAWSVEETWSIQYF. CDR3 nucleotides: TGTGCCTGGAGTGTTGAGGAGACCTGGAGCATTCAGTACTTC.

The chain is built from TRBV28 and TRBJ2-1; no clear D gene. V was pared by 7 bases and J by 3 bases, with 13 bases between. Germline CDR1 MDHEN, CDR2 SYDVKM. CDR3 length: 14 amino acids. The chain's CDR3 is CASTDEIGYNEQFF. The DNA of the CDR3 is TGTGCCAGCACGGATGAAATCGGCTACAATGAGCAGTTCTTC.

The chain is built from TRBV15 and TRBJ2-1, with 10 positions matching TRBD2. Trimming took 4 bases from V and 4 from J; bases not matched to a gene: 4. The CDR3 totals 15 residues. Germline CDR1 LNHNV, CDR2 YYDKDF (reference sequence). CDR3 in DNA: TGTGCCACCAGCATTCTAGCGGGAGTGTACAATGAGCAGTTCTTC. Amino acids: CATSILAGVYNEQFF.

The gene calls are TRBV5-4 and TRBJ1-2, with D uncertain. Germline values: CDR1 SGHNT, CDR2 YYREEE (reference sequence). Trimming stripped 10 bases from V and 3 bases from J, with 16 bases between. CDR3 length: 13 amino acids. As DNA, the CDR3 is TGTGCCTACGAGGTGGAGGGCGACTATGGCTACACCTTC. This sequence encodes CAYEVEGDYGYTF.

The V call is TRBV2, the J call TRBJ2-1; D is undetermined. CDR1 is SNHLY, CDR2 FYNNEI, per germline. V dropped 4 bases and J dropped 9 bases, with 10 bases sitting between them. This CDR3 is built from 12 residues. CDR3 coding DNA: TGTGCCAGCAGTGCCCTCGTGGCTGAGCAGTTCTTC. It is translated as CASSALVAEQFF. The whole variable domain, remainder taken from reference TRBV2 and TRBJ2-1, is EPEVTQTPSHQVTQMGQEVILRCVPISNHLYFYWYRQILGQKVEFLVSFYNNEISEKSEIFDDQFSVERPDGSNFTLKIRSTKLEDSAMYFCASSALVAEQFFGPGTRLTVL.

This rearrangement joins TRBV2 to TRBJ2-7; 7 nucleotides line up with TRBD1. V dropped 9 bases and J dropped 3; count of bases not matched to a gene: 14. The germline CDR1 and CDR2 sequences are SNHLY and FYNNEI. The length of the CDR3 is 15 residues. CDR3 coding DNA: TGTGCCAGTCGGGACAGTCTGGGTGGGAACTACGAGCAGTACTTC. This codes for CASRDSLGGNYEQYF.

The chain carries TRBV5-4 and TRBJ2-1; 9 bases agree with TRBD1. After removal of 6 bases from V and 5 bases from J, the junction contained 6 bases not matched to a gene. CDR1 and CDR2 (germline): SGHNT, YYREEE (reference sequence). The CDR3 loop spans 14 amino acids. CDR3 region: CASINRDRDNEQFF. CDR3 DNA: TGTGCCAGCATAAATAGGGACAGGGACAATGAGCAGTTCTTC.

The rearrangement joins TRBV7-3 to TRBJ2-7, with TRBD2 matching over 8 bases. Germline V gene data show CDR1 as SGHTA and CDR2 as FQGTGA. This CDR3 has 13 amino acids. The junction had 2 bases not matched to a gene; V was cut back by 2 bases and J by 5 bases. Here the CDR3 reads CASSLGLANEQYF. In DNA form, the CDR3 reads TGTGCCAGCAGCTTAGGACTAGCAAACGAGCAGTACTTC.

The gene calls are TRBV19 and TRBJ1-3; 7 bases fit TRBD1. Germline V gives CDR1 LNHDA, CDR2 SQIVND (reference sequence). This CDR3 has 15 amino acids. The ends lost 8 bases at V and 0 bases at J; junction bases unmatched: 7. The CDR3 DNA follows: TGTGCCAGTGAGAGGACAGGCCTCTCTGGAAACACCATATATTTT. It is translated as CASERTGLSGNTIYF.

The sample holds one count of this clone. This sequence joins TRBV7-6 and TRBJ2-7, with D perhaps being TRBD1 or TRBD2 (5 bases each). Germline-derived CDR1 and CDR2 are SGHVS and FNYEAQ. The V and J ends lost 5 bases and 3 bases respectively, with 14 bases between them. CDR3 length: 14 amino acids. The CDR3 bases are TGTGCCAGCAGCCCCCGTGAGGGGATCTACGAGCAGTACTTC. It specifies CASSPREGIYEQYF.

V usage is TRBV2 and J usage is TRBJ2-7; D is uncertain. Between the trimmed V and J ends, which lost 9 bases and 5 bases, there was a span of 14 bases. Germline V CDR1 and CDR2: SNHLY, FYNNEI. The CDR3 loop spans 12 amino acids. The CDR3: CASNPMMDEQYF. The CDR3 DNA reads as TGTGCCAGTAACCCTATGATGGACGAGCAGTACTTC.

CDR3 residues: CASSDPGQGITGELFF. As DNA, the CDR3 is TGTGCCAGCAGCGACCCGGGACAGGGAATAACCGGGGAGCTGTTTTTT. J is TRBJ2-2 and V is TRBV5-6; 9 bases map to TRBD1. After removal of 4 bases from V and 5 bases from J, the junction contained 9 bases not matched to a gene. The CDR3 extends over 16 amino acids. Per the germline V gene, CDR1 is SGHDT and CDR2 is YYEEEE.

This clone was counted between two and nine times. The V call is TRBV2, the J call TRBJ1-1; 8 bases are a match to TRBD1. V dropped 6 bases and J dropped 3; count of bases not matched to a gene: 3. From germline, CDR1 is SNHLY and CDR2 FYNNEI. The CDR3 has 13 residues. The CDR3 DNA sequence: TGTGCCAGCAGGGACAGGGTTGACACTGAAGCTTTCTTT. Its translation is CASRDRVDTEAFF.

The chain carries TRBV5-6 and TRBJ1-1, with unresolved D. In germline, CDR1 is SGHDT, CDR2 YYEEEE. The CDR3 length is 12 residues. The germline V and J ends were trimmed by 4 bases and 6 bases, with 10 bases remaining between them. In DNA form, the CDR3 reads TGTGCCAGCAGCCGGCAGGAGTCTGAAGCTTTCTTT. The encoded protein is CASSRQESEAFF.

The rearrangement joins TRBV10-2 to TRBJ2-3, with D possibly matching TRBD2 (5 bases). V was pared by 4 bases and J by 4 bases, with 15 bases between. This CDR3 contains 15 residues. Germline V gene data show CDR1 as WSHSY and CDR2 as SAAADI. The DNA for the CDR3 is TGCGCCAGCAGTGTATTCCTCAACGGGGCAGATACGCAGTATTTT. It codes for CASSVFLNGADTQYF.

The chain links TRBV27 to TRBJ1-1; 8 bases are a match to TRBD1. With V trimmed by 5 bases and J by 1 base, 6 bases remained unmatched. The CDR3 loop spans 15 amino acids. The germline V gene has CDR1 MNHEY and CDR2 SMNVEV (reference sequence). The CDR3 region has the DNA TGTGCCAGCAGTAACCCGGGGACAGGGAACACTGAAGCTTTCTTT. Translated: CASSNPGTGNTEAFF.

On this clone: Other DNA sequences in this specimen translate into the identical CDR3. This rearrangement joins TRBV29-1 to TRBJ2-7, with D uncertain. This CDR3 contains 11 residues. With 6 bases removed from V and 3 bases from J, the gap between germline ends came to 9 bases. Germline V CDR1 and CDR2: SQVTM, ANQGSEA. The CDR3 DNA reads TGCAGCGTGGTGGCAGACTACGAGCAGTACTTC. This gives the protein CSVVADYEQYF.

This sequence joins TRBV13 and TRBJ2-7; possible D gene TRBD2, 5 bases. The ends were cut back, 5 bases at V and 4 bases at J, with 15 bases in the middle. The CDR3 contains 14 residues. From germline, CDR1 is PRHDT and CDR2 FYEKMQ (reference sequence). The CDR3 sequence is CASSGSGIDYEQYF. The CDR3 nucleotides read TGTGCCAGCAGCGGGTCGGGGATAGATTACGAGCAGTACTTC.

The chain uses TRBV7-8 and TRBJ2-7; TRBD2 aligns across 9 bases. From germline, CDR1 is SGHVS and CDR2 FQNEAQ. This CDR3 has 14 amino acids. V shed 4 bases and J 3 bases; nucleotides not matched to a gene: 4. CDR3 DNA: TGTGCCAGCAGCTCGACTAGCGGACACTACGAGCAGTACTTC. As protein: CASSSTSGHYEQYF.

CDR3 residues: CASSLEYGVELFF. The DNA of the CDR3 is TGCGCCAGCAGCTTGGAATACGGGGTGGAGCTGTTTTTT. The chain carries TRBV5-1 and TRBJ2-2; TRBD2 is a possible D gene (5 bases). The germline V gene has CDR1 SGHRS and CDR2 YFSETQ. Trimming stripped 0 bases from V and 10 bases from J, with 10 bases between. This CDR3 spans 13 amino acids.

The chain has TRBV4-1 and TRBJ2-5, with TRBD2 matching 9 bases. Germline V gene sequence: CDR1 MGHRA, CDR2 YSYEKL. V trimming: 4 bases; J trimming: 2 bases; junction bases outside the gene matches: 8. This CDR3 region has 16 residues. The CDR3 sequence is CASSRGRAGGQETQYF. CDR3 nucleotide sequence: TGCGCCAGCAGCCGGGGGCGAGCGGGAGGTCAAGAGACCCAGTACTTC.

The CDR3 nucleotides are TGTGCCAGCAGACGAGGTACTGAAGCTTTCTTT. Its translation is CASRRGTEAFF. This chain joins TRBV9 and TRBJ1-1; D gene unclear. This CDR3 is built from 11 residues. Germline CDR1 SGDLS, CDR2 YYNGEE. Trimming took off 5 bases at V and 5 bases at J, with 7 bases between the two ends.